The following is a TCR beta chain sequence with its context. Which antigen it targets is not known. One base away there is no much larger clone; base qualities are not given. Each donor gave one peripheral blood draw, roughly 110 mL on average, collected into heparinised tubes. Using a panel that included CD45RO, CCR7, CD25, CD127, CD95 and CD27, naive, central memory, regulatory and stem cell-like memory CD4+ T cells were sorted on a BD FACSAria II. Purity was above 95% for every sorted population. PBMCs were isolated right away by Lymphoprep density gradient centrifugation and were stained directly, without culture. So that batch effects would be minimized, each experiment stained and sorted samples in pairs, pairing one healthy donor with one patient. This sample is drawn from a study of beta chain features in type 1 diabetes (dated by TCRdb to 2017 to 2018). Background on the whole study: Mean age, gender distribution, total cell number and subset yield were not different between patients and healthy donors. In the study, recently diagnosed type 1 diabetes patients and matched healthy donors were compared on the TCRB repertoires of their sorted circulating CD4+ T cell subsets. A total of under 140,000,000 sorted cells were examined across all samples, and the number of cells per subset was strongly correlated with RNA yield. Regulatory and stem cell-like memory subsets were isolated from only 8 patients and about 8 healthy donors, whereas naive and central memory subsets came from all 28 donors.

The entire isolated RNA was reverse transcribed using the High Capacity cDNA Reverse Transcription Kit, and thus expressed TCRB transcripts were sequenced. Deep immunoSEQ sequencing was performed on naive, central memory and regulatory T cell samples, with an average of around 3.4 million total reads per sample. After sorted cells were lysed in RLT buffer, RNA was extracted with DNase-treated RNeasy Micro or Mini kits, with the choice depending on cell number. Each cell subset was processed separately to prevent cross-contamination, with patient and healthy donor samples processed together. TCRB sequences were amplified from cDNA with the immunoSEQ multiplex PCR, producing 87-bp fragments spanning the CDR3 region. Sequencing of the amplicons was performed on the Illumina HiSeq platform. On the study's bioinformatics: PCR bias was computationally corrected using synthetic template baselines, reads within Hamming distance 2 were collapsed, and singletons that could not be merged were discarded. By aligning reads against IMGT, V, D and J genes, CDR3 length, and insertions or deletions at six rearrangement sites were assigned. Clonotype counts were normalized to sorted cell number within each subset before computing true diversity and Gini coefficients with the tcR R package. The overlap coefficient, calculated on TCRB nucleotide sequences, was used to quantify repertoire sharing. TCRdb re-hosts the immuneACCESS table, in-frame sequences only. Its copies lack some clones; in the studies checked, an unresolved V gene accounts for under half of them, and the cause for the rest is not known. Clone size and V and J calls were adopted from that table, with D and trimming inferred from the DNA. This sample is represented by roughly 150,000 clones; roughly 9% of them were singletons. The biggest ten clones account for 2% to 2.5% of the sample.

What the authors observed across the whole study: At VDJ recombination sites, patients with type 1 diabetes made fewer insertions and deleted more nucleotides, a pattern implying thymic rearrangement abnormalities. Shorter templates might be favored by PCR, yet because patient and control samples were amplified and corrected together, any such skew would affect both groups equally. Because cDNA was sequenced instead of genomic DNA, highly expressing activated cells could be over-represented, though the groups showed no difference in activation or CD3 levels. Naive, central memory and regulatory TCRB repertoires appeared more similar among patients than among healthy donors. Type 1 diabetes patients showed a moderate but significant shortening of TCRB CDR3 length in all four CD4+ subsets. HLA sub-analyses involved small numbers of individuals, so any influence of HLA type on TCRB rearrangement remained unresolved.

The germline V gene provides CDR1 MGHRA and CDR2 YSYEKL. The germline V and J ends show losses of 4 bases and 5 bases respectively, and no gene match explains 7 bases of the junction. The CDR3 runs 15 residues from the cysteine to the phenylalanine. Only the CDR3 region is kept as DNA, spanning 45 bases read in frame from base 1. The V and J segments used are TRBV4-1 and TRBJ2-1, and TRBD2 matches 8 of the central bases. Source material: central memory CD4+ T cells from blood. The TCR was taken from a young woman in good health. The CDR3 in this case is CASSRGPGGDNEQFF. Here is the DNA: TGCGCCAGCAGCCGAGGTCCGGGAGGGGACAATGAGCAGTTCTTC.